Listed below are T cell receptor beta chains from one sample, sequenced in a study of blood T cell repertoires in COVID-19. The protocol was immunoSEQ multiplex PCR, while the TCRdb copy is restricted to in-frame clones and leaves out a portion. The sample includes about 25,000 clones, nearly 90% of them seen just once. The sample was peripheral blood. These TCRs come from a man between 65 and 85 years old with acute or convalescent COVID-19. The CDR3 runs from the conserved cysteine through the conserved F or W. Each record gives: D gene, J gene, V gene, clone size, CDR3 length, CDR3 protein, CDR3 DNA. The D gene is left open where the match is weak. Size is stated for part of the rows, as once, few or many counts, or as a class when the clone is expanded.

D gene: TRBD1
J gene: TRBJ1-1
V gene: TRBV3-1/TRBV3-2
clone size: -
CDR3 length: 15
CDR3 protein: CASSYGTGALTEAFF
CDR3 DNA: TGTGCCAGCAGCTACGGGACAGGGGCCCTTACTGAAGCTTTCTTT

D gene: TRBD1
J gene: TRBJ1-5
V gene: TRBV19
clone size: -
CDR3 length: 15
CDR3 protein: CASTPGQGAGQPQHF
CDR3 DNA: TGTGCCAGTACGCCGGGACAGGGGGCAGGACAGCCCCAGCATTTT

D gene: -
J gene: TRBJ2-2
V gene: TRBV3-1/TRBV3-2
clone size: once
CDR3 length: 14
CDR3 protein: CASSQVRGTGELFF
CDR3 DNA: TGTGCCAGCAGCCAAGTGCGGGGAACCGGGGAGCTGTTTTTT

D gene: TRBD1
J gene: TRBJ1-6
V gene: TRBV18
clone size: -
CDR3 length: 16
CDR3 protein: CASSPRTGSSGSPLHF
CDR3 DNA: TGTGCCAGCTCACCCCGGACAGGGTCTTCGGGTTCACCCCTCCACTTT

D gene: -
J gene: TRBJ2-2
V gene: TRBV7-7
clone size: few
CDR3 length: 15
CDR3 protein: CASSTNPGGTGELFF
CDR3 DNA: TGTGCTAGCAGCACTAACCCCGGGGGCACCGGGGAGCTGTTTTTT

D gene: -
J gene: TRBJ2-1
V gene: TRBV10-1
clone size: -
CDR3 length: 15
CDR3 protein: CASSETNRLDYEQFF
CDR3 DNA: TGCGCCAGCAGTGAGACAAACCGCCTGGACTATGAGCAGTTCTTC

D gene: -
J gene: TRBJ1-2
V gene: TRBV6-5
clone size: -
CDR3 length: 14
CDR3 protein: CASSRGTPNYGYTF
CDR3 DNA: TGTGCCAGCAGTCGGGGTACGCCCAACTATGGCTACACCTTC

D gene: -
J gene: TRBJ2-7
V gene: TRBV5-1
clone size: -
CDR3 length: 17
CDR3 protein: CASSLSPGGGATYEQYF
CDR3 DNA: TGCGCCAGCAGCTTGTCCCCCGGTGGGGGGGCTACCTACGAGCAGTACTTC

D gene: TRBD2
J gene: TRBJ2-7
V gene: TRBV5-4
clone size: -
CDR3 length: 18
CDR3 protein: CASSSRGGEAGSAYEQYF
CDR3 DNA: TGTGCCAGCAGCTCCCGTGGGGGGGAGGCGGGATCAGCCTACGAGCAGTACTTC

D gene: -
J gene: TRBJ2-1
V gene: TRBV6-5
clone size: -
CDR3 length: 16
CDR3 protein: CASSYSSGSSYNEQFF
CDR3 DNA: TGTGCCAGCAGTTACTCCAGTGGGAGCTCCTACAATGAGCAGTTCTTC

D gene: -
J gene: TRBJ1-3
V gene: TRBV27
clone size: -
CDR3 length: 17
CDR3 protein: CASSRGGGPLSGNTIYF
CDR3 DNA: TGTGCCAGCAGTCGCGGCGGGGGTCCGCTCTCTGGAAACACCATATATTTT

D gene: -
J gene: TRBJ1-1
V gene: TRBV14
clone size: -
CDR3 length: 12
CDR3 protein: CASSQDSVSAFF
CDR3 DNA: TGTGCCAGCAGCCAAGATTCGGTTAGTGCTTTCTTT

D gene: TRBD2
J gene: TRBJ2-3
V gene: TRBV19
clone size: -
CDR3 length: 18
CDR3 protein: CASSTLATSGTLPDTQYF
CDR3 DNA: TGTGCCAGTAGTACCCTAGCGACTAGCGGGACCCTTCCAGATACGCAGTATTTT

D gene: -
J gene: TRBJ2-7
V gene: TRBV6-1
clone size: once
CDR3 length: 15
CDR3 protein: CASSEEWGRGYEQYF
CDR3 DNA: TGTGCCAGCAGTGAAGAATGGGGCAGGGGATACGAGCAGTACTTC

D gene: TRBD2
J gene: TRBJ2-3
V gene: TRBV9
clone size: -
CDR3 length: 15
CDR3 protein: CASSVASGREDTQYF
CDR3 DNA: TGTGCCAGCAGCGTAGCTAGCGGGAGGGAAGATACGCAGTATTTT

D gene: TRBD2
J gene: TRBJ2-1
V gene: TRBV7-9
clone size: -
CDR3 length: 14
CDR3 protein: CASSLGLAYNEQFF
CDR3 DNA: TGTGCCAGCAGCTTAGGACTAGCTTACAATGAGCAGTTCTTC

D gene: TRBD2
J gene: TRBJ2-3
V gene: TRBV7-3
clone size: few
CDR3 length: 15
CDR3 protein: CASSRLAGGADTQYF
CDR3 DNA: TGTGCCAGCAGCCGTTTAGCGGGGGGGGCAGATACGCAGTATTTT

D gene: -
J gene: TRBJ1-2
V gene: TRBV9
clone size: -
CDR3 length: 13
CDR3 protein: CASSVLSNYGYTF
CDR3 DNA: TGTGCCAGCAGCGTACTGAGTAACTATGGCTACACCTTC

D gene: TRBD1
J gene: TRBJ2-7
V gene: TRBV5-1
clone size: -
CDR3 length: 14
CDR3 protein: CASSESGTGYEQYF
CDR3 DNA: TGCGCCAGCAGCGAATCCGGGACAGGGTACGAGCAGTACTTC

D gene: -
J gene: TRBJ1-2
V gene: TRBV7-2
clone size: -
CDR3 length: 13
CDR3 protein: CASSLRGSYGYTF
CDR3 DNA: TGTGCCAGCAGCCTAAGGGGGTCCTATGGCTACACCTTC

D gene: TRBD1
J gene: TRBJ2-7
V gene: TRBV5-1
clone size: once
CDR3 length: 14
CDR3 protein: CASSLGDSSYEQYF
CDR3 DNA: TGCGCCAGCAGCTTGGGGGACAGCTCCTACGAGCAGTACTTC

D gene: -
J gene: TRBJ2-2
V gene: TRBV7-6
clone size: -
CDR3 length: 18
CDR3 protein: CASSLGTNVGPNTGELFF
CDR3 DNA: TGTGCCAGCAGCTTAGGGACAAATGTCGGTCCGAACACCGGGGAGCTGTTTTTT

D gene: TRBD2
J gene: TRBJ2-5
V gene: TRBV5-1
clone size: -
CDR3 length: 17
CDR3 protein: CASSFPTAGGLQETQYF
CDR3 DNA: TGCGCCAGCAGCTTTCCTACGGCGGGAGGACTACAAGAGACCCAGTACTTC

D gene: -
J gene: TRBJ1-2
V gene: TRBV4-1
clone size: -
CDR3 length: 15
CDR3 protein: CASSQDSTVNYGYTF
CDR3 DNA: TGCGCCAGCAGCCAAGATTCGACTGTAAACTATGGCTACACCTTC

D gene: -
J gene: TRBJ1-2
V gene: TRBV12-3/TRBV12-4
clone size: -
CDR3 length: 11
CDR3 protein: CASGDKYGYTF
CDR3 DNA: TGTGCCAGCGGGGACAAATATGGCTACACCTTC

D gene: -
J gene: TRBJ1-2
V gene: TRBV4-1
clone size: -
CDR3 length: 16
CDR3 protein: CASSQELSRSNYGYTF
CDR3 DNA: TGCGCCAGCAGCCAAGAACTCTCCCGGTCTAACTATGGCTACACCTTC

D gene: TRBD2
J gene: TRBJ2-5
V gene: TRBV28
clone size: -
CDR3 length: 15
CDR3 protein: CASRPRGGGSETQYF
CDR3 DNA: TGTGCCAGCAGGCCCCGGGGCGGGGGGTCAGAGACCCAGTACTTC

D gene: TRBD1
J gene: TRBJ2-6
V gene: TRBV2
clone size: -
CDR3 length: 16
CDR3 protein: CASSGGSSRDSGVLTF
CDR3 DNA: TGTGCCAGCAGTGGGGGCTCCTCACGGGACAGCGGCGTCCTGACTTTC